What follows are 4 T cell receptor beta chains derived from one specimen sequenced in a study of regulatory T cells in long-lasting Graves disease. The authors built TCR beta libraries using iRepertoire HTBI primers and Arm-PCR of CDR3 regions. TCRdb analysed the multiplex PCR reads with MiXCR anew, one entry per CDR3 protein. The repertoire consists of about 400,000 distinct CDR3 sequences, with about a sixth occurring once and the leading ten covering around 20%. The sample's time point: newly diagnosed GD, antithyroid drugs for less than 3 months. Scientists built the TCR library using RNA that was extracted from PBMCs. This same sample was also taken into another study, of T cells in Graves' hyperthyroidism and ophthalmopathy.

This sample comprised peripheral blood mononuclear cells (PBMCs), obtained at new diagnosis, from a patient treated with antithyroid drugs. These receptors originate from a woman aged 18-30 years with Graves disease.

The CDR3 coding sequence is TGCGCCAGCAGCTTGGTCGATGGTGGAGGCAGCTCTGGAAACACCATATATTTT. Translation gives CASSLVDGGGSSGNTIYF. This sequence joins TRBV5-1 and TRBJ1-3; D ambiguous. The V and J ends lost 0 bases and 0 bases respectively, with 16 bases between them. This CDR3 region has 18 residues. Germline V lookup: CDR1 SGHRS, CDR2 YFSETQ.

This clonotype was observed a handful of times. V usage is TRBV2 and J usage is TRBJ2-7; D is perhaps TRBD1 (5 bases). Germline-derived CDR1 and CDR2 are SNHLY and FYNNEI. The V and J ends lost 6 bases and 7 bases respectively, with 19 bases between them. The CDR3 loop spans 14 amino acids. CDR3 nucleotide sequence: TGTGCCAGCAGAAACAGGTTGCTTCAGTGGGAGCAGTACTTC. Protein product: CASRNRLLQWEQYF.

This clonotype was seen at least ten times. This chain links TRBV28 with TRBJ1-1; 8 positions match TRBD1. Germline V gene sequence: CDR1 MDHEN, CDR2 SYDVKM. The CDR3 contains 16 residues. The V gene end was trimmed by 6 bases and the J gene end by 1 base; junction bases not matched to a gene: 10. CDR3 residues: CASRPGTGWENTEAFF. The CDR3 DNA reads TGTGCCAGCAGACCCGGGACAGGATGGGAGAACACTGAAGCTTTCTTT.

Written as DNA, the CDR3 is TGTGCCTGGAGTGCAGGTTCGGCTAATGAAAAACTGTTTTTT. This encodes CAWSAGSANEKLFF. The chain uses TRBV30 and TRBJ1-4; D unresolved. The V end lost 1 base, the J end lost 3 bases, and 9 bases lay between the germline ends. This CDR3 contains 14 residues. CDR1 and CDR2 from the germline V gene are GTSNPN and SVGIG (reference sequence).